The 30 T cell receptor beta chains below all came from one sample that was sequenced in a study of response to subunit inactivated influenza vaccine. TCRdb redid the calling of the RT-PCR reads with MiXCR, one entry per CDR3 protein. The data contain just under 550,000 distinct CDR3 sequences, approximately 22% of them seen just once; the ten biggest clones take up 2.5% to 3%. This same sample was also part of a study on T cells expressing NK-cell markers. That paper notes: 5'RACE template switching with UMIs generated TCR beta cDNA.

The source material was CD4+ T cells sorted from PBMCs, sampled 11 to 12 days after vaccination. The receptors were gathered from a man between 50 and 59 years old who received an inactivated influenza vaccine.

The chain is built from TRBV28 and TRBJ1-2; tentative D call: TRBD1 (5 bases). The germline CDR1 and CDR2 sequences are MDHEN and SYDVKM. Trimming took off 2 bases at V and 5 bases at J, with 12 bases between the two ends. CDR3 length equals 14 residues. The CDR3 sequence is CASSLRGSWYGYTF. The CDR3 DNA is TGTGCCAGCAGTTTAAGGGGTTCTTGGTATGGCTACACCTTC.

V and J are TRBV7-9 and TRBJ2-7; weak D call: TRBD1 (6 bases). CDR1 is SEHNR and CDR2 is FQNEAQ in the germline V gene (reference sequence). V lost 7 bases and J lost 6, with 13 bases in between. This CDR3 comprises 12 residues. The CDR3 DNA follows: TGTGCCAGCAACCTACAGGGTTCCGAGCAGTACTTC. This sequence encodes CASNLQGSEQYF.

The V and J genes are TRBV10-3 and TRBJ2-1; 9 positions match TRBD2. This CDR3 spans 12 amino acids. V shed 7 bases and J 9 bases; nucleotides not matched to a gene: 4. Germline CDR1 reads ENHRY; CDR2 reads SYGVKD. The CDR3 sequence is CAITSGNSEQFF. The CDR3 nucleotides are TGTGCCATCACTAGCGGGAACAGTGAGCAGTTCTTC.

This clonotype turned up a few times. J is TRBJ1-2 and V is TRBV12-3 or TRBV12-4; TRBD1 matches 7 bases. The CDR3 length is 17 residues. V dropped 3 bases and J dropped 0; count of bases not matched to a gene: 10. The CDR3 region has the DNA TGTGCCAGCAGTTTTCGCCAGGGGGGTTTTACTAACTATGGCTACACCTTC. Its translation: CASSFRQGGFTNYGYTF.

This clonotype has more than one count but fewer than ten. V and J are TRBV6-1 and TRBJ2-6, with D possibly matching TRBD1 (6 bases). CDR1 is MNHNS and CDR2 is SASEGT in the germline V gene. V was clipped by 4 bases and J by 0 bases, with 13 bases between them. The CDR3 is 17 residues long. The chain's CDR3 is CASSATGTSSGANVLTF. CDR3 DNA sequence: TGTGCCAGCAGTGCAACCGGGACAAGCTCTGGGGCCAACGTCCTGACTTTC.

The V and J genes are TRBV20-1 and TRBJ1-6; 7 bases match TRBD1. Germline V gives CDR1 DFQATT, CDR2 SNEGSKA (reference sequence). V gave up 1 base and J gave up 10 bases; unmatched junction bases: 16. The CDR3 consists of 17 residues. CDR3 sequence reads: CSARVGQGGSQGSPLHF. CDR3 bases: TGCAGTGCTAGAGTGGGGCAGGGGGGATCTCAAGGCTCACCCCTCCACTTT.

V and J are TRBV11-3 and TRBJ2-2; D might be TRBD1 (6 bases). This CDR3 contains 15 residues. V gave up 1 base and J gave up 6 bases, with 12 bases separating them. From germline, CDR1 is SGHNT and CDR2 YENEEA. CDR3 protein: CASSLGARGAGELFF. CDR3 coding DNA: TGTGCCAGCAGCTTAGGGGCCAGGGGCGCCGGGGAGCTGTTTTTT.

The chain is built from TRBV11-2 and TRBJ2-3; no clear D. The germline V gene has CDR1 SGHAT and CDR2 FQNNGV. This CDR3 is 11 amino acids long. V was clipped by 5 bases and J by 9 bases, with 9 bases between them. As DNA, the CDR3 is TGTGCCAGCAGCGGCCCGGCAACGCAGTATTTT. This translates into CASSGPATQYF.

This chain connects TRBV4-2 to TRBJ2-2; D is possibly TRBD1 or TRBD2 (5 bases each). Trimming took 0 bases from V and 0 from J, leaving 8 bases between them. Germline V gene sequence: CDR1 LGHNA, CDR2 YNFKEQ. The CDR3 length is 16 residues. The CDR3 here is CASSQDQGPNTGELFF. In DNA, the CDR3 is TGTGCCAGCAGCCAAGATCAGGGACCGAACACCGGGGAGCTGTTTTTT.

This clonotype was observed many times. CDR3 in amino acids: CASSSLAVSATRRETQYF. The DNA for the CDR3 is TGTGCCAGCAGCTCCCTCGCTGTAAGCGCTACTAGGAGGGAGACCCAGTACTTC. The rearrangement joins TRBV11-2 to TRBJ2-5; weak D call: TRBD2 (5 bases). The CDR3 is 18 amino acids. The ends were cut back, 4 bases at V and 5 bases at J, with 26 bases in the middle. Germline CDR1 and CDR2: SGHAT and FQNNGV. The full variable domain, rest sourced from reference TRBV11-2 and TRBJ2-5, is EAGVAQSPRYKIIEKRQSVAFWCNPISGHATLYWYQQILGQGPKLLIQFQNNGVVDDSQLPKDRFSAERLKGVDSTLKIQPAKLEDSAVYLCASSSLAVSATRRETQYFGPGTRLLVL.

This clonotype was detected ten times or more. The rearrangement links TRBV5-1 to TRBJ2-1; D possibly matches TRBD1 or TRBD2 (5 bases each). Trimming shortened V by 5 bases and J by 0 bases, and 12 bases separated the two germline ends. The CDR3 has 15 amino acids. Per the germline V gene, CDR1 is SGHRS and CDR2 is YFSETQ. CDR3: CASSSFGGSYNEQFF. The CDR3 region has the DNA TGCGCCAGCAGTTCATTTGGGGGCTCCTACAATGAGCAGTTCTTC.

This clonotype came up a few times. The V call is TRBV5-5, the J call TRBJ1-1; D is uncertain. This CDR3 is built from 15 residues. The ends were cut back, 4 bases at V and 1 base at J, with 14 bases in the middle. Germline CDR1 is SGHKS and CDR2 is YYEKEE (reference sequence). CDR3 in amino acids: CASSKGRTQNTEAFF. DNA for the CDR3: TGTGCCAGCAGCAAAGGGAGAACCCAGAACACTGAAGCTTTCTTT.

This clonotype was seen more than once but under ten times. The CDR3 DNA is TGCAGCGTTGGCGGGACGCGGAGGAGCTCCTACAATGAGCAGTTCTTC. Residues: CSVGGTRRSSYNEQFF. The chain combines TRBV29-1 with TRBJ2-1, with D possibly matching TRBD2 (6 bases). The CDR3 has 16 amino acids. Germline CDR1 SQVTM, CDR2 ANQGSEA. The germline V and J ends were trimmed by 4 bases and 0 bases, with 16 bases remaining between them.

This clonotype was seen a single time. V and J are TRBV19 and TRBJ1-1; tentatively, D is TRBD1 (5 bases). CDR1 and CDR2 (germline): LNHDA, SQIVND (reference sequence). Trimming took 4 bases from V and 7 from J, leaving 13 bases between them. CDR3 length equals 13 residues. CDR3 sequence reads: CASSTGRLREAFF. CDR3 DNA sequence: TGTGCCAGTAGTACGGGACGGCTCCGTGAAGCTTTCTTT. Variable domain in full (rest from reference TRBV19 and TRBJ1-1): DGGITQSPKYLFRKEGQNVTLSCEQNLNHDAMYWYRQDPGQGLRLIYYSQIVNDFQKGDIAEGYSVSREKKESFPLTVTSAQKNPTAFYLCASSTGRLREAFFGQGTRLTVV.

This sequence joins TRBV5-6 and TRBJ1-2, with TRBD1 matching 8 bases. The germline CDR1 and CDR2 sequences are SGHDT and YYEEEE. The J segment lost 4 bases and the V segment lost 4 bases, leaving 6 bases of the junction unmatched. The length of the CDR3 is 14 residues. CDR3 in DNA: TGTGCCAGCAGCATGGACAGGGCGCTCTATGGCTACACCTTC. This sequence encodes CASSMDRALYGYTF.

The chain is built from TRBV6-2 or TRBV6-3 and TRBJ2-4, with D unclear. Trimming cost V 0 bases and J 7 bases, with 22 bases left between them. CDR1 and CDR2 from the germline V gene are MNHEY and SVGEGT. The CDR3 is 18 amino acids. The DNA of the CDR3 is TGTGCCAGCAGTTACTCGGACCTTGGCACGGAAGTTTACAACATTCAGTACTTC. Residues: CASSYSDLGTEVYNIQYF.

V usage is TRBV29-1 and J usage is TRBJ2-6, with D possibly TRBD2 on 6 matching bases. The CDR3 covers 17 residues. Per the germline V gene, CDR1 is SQVTM and CDR2 is ANQGSEA. V gave up 4 bases and J gave up 0 bases, with 16 bases separating them. Here the CDR3 reads CSVGWAGRSSGANVLTF. CDR3 DNA: TGCAGCGTTGGGTGGGCGGGACGGAGCTCTGGGGCCAACGTCCTGACTTTC.

The chain links TRBV3-1 to TRBJ1-6; no firm D call. Trimming removed 2 bases at V and 10 bases at J, with 9 bases between. CDR1 and CDR2 (germline): LGHDT, YNNKEL (reference sequence). The CDR3 contains 13 residues. In nucleotides, the CDR3 is TGTGCCAGCAGCCAACTCACCCAATCACCCCTCCACTTT. Amino acid sequence: CASSQLTQSPLHF.

This clonotype was detected only a few times. The chain uses TRBV20-1 and TRBJ2-1; 13 bases match TRBD2. Germline V CDR1 and CDR2: DFQATT, SNEGSKA (reference sequence). V trimming: 6 bases; J trimming: 8 bases; junction bases outside the gene matches: 7. This CDR3 has 14 residues. The CDR3 nucleotides are TGCAGTGCCAGGGAACTAGCGGGAGGGCATGAGCAGTTCTTC. This sequence encodes CSARELAGGHEQFF.

This clonotype has just a few counts. The J gene is TRBJ2-7, the V gene TRBV7-9; TRBD2 aligns across 9 bases. The CDR3 length is 15 residues. Trimming took 3 bases from V and 1 from J; bases not matched to a gene: 4. Germline V gene sequence: CDR1 SEHNR, CDR2 FQNEAQ (reference sequence). The CDR3: CASSLVAGESYEQYF. CDR3 DNA: TGTGCCAGCAGCTTGGTAGCGGGAGAATCCTACGAGCAGTACTTC. The full variable domain, rest sourced from reference TRBV7-9 and TRBJ2-7, is DTGVSQNPRHKITKRGQNVTFRCDPISEHNRLYWYRQTLGQGPEFLTYFQNEAQLEKSRLLSDRFSAERPKGSFSTLEIQRTEQGDSAMYLCASSLVAGESYEQYFGPGTRLTVT.

This clonotype was seen a few times. This sequence joins TRBV7-9 and TRBJ1-6; no reliable D call. CDR1 is SEHNR, CDR2 FQNEAQ, per germline (reference sequence). The CDR3 loop spans 14 amino acids. The V end lost 1 base, the J end lost 5 bases, and 6 bases lay between the germline ends. CDR3 region: CASSLEYDNSPLHF. The CDR3 DNA reads TGTGCCAGCAGCTTAGAGTACGATAATTCACCCCTCCACTTT.

The genes are TRBV18 and TRBJ2-7, with a possible D match to TRBD1 (5 bases). V was trimmed by 3 bases and J by 2 bases, leaving 8 bases between them. This CDR3 has 13 amino acids. Germline CDR1 KGHSH, CDR2 LQKENI. CDR3 amino acids: CASSPDMAYEQYF. The CDR3 DNA is TGTGCCAGCTCACCGGACATGGCCTACGAGCAGTACTTC.

The rearrangement uses TRBV28 and TRBJ2-4; TRBD1 matches 8 bases. This CDR3 is built from 11 residues. With 6 bases clipped from V and 10 bases from J, the junction kept 2 bases outside the gene matches. Germline assignment: CDR1 MDHEN and CDR2 SYDVKM. CDR3 region: CASRRQGIQYF. The CDR3 DNA reads as TGTGCCAGCAGACGACAGGGGATTCAGTACTTC. Variable domain in full (rest from reference TRBV28 and TRBJ2-4): DVKVTQSSRYLVKRTGEKVFLECVQDMDHENMFWYRQDPGLGLRLIYFSYDVKMKEKGDIPEGYSVSREKKERFSLILESASTNQTSMYLCASRRQGIQYFGAGTRLSVL.

This clonotype was seen many times. J is TRBJ1-6 and V is TRBV7-8, with a tentative D call TRBD1 (6 bases). The V end lost 3 bases, the J end lost 5 bases, and 11 bases lay between the germline ends. The CDR3 loop spans 15 amino acids. The germline gives CDR1 SGHVS, CDR2 FQNEAQ. The CDR3 nucleotides read TGTGCCAGCAGCTTTCAGACAGGAGATAATTCACCCCTCCACTTT. Protein product: CASSFQTGDNSPLHF.

This chain joins TRBV5-1 and TRBJ2-2; no clear D. The CDR3 is made up of 14 amino acids. V gave up 4 bases and J gave up 5 bases, with 12 bases separating them. Germline CDR1 reads SGHRS; CDR2 reads YFSETQ. The CDR3 protein is CASSPAEETGELFF. The CDR3 coding sequence is TGCGCCAGCAGCCCAGCCGAAGAAACCGGGGAGCTGTTTTTT.

This chain uses TRBV3-1 with TRBJ2-3, with D tentatively TRBD2 (6 bases). Germline CDR1 reads LGHDT; CDR2 reads YNNKEL (reference sequence). The CDR3 totals 14 residues. The V and J ends lost 4 bases and 4 bases respectively, with 12 bases between them. CDR3 residues: CASSRPGSPDTQYF. The DNA of the CDR3 is TGTGCCAGCAGCCGACCCGGGAGCCCAGATACGCAGTATTTT.

This clonotype was seen only a few times. The chain recombines TRBV10-3 with TRBJ1-1, with D perhaps TRBD1 (5 bases). The CDR3 is made up of 12 amino acids. Trimming stripped 3 bases from V and 5 bases from J, with 7 bases between. The germline gives CDR1 ENHRY, CDR2 SYGVKD. The CDR3 reads CAISDGGTEAFF. The CDR3 bases are TGTGCCATCAGTGACGGGGGGACTGAAGCTTTCTTT.

The chain carries TRBV7-3 and TRBJ2-3, with 7 positions matching TRBD1. J lost 2 bases, V lost 5 bases, and 4 bases had no gene match. Germline CDR1 reads SGHTA; CDR2 reads FQGTGA. There are 14 residues in the CDR3. CDR3 loop: CASSQGQHTDTQYF. The CDR3, as DNA: TGTGCCAGCAGCCAGGGACAGCACACAGATACGCAGTATTTT.

This clonotype was recorded a few times. The chain recombines TRBV28 with TRBJ2-1; possible D gene TRBD1, 6 bases. CDR1 and CDR2 (germline): MDHEN, SYDVKM. The ends were cut back, 4 bases at V and 7 bases at J, with 17 bases in the middle. The CDR3 contains 15 residues. DNA for the CDR3: TGTGCCAGCAGTTCGCCACAGGGATTTCCTAATGAGCAGTTCTTC. Its translation: CASSSPQGFPNEQFF. The entire variable domain, with the rest obtained from reference TRBV28 and TRBJ2-1, is as follows: DVKVTQSSRYLVKRTGEKVFLECVQDMDHENMFWYRQDPGLGLRLIYFSYDVKMKEKGDIPEGYSVSREKKERFSLILESASTNQTSMYLCASSSPQGFPNEQFFGPGTRLTVL.

This clonotype appeared a few times. V is TRBV5-1 and J is TRBJ2-7, with a weak D call TRBD2 (5 bases). This CDR3 region has 18 residues. The V end was cut by 0 bases, the J end by 1 base, with 20 bases between. The germline V gene has CDR1 SGHRS and CDR2 YFSETQ. The CDR3 loop reads CASSLGFWAGADSYEQYF. The CDR3 DNA follows: TGCGCCAGCAGCTTGGGATTTTGGGCGGGCGCTGATTCCTACGAGCAGTACTTC.